This TCR beta chain was retrieved from a study of blood T cell repertoires in COVID-19. As for the study in general: Both acute and convalescent COVID-19 samples were obtained from the United States, Italy and Spain.

The CDR3 runs to 15 residues. CDR1 SGHDT and CDR2 YYEEEE come from the germline V gene. The J segment lost 7 bases and the V segment lost 1 base, leaving 6 bases of the junction unmatched. Authors' data handling: Estimated nucleated cell counts came from reference gene primer amplification. Here immunoSEQ multiplex PCR was the method, and the copy in TCRdb shows in-frame clones only, minus some. Clone size and the V and J calls come from that table; the DNA yielded D and trimming. The data show about 45,000 clones, around 79% seen once. The sample was peripheral blood. V gene TRBV5-6 combines with J gene TRBJ2-1, with 9 bases that match TRBD1. The TCR comes from a human donor in a cohort sampled during active COVID-19. In nucleotides, the CDR3 is TGTGCCAGCAGCTTGATAGGGACAGGGAAGAATGAGCAGTTCTTC. It yields the protein CASSLIGTGKNEQFF. Variable domain in full (rest from reference TRBV5-6 and TRBJ2-1): DAGVTQSPTHLIKTRGQQVTLRCSPKSGHDTVSWYQQALGQGPQFIFQYYEEEERQRGNFPDRFSGHQFPNYSSELNVNALLLGDSALYLCASSLIGTGKNEQFFGPGTRLTVL.